A selection of T cell receptor beta chains follows, all from one sample in a study of STAT5B mutations in CD4+ large granular lymphocyte leukemia. Repertoires were generated with immunoSEQ multiplex PCR, while TCRdb's copy carries only in-frame clones and drops some. There are about 40,000 clones in the sample; approximately 84% occur only once, and less than 0.45% lies in the top ten. The sample consisted of CD4+ T cells from blood buffy coats. The receptors were sampled from a human donor in good health. The CDR3 runs from the conserved cysteine through the conserved F or W. The D gene is left open where the match is weak. Size values are once, few and many counts, or a class for expanded clones, and some rows have none.

clone size | J gene | D gene | V gene | CDR3 protein | CDR3 DNA
- | TRBJ2-2 | - | TRBV2 | CASSEASPGGGELFF | TGTGCCAGCAGTGAAGCTTCCCCCGGGGGCGGGGAGCTGTTTTTT
- | TRBJ1-1 | - | TRBV7-2 | CASSLLNVNTEAFF | TGTGCCAGCAGCTTATTGAACGTGAACACTGAAGCTTTCTTT
- | TRBJ2-1 | TRBD2 | TRBV30 | CAWSVGRLATFNEQFF | TGTGCCTGGAGTGTAGGGAGACTAGCGACCTTCAATGAGCAGTTCTTC
- | TRBJ1-1 | - | TRBV7-9 | CASSFSMNTEAFF | TGTGCCAGCAGCTTTTCTATGAACACTGAAGCTTTCTTT
- | TRBJ2-1 | - | TRBV5-1 | CASSRLTADNNEQFF | TGCGCCAGCAGCCGCCTAACAGCGGATAATAATGAGCAGTTCTTC
- | TRBJ2-3 | TRBD1 | TRBV5-1 | CASSQDRTGSFGTQYF | TGCGCCAGCAGCCAGGACCGGACAGGCAGCTTTGGTACGCAGTATTTT
- | TRBJ2-7 | TRBD1 | TRBV11-3 | CASSPRAGTGGSEQYF | TGTGCCAGCAGCCCAAGAGCCGGGACAGGCGGCTCCGAGCAGTACTTC
- | TRBJ2-1 | - | TRBV4-3 | CASSQYLTAVNEQFF | TGCGCCAGCAGCCAGTACCTAACCGCCGTCAACGAGCAGTTCTTC
- | TRBJ1-1 | TRBD1 | TRBV23-1 | CASTDRVDTEAFF | TGCGCCAGCACGGACAGGGTCGACACTGAAGCTTTCTTT
- | TRBJ2-1 | - | TRBV10-1 | CASSQAASRYNEQFF | TGCGCCAGCTCGCAAGCGGCTAGCCGTTACAATGAGCAGTTCTTC
once | TRBJ1-4 | - | TRBV18 | CASSPSTGTLNEKLFF | TGTGCCAGCTCACCAAGTACAGGGACTCTTAATGAAAAACTGTTTTTT
- | TRBJ1-6 | - | TRBV2 | CASSGQSGGSLSSPLHF | TGTGCCAGCAGTGGTCAATCTGGGGGTTCTCTGAGTTCACCCCTCCACTTT
- | TRBJ2-7 | - | TRBV2 | CASRGLYEQYF | TGTGCCAGCAGGGGGCTTTACGAGCAGTACTTC
- | TRBJ2-3 | TRBD1 | TRBV10-1 | CAQSYDRGGSTDTQYF | TGCGCCCAGTCCTACGACAGGGGGGGAAGCACAGATACGCAGTATTTT
- | TRBJ1-1 | - | TRBV29-1 | CSVEDTEAFF | TGCAGCGTTGAAGACACTGAAGCTTTCTTT
- | TRBJ1-1 | TRBD1 | TRBV7-2 | CASSLDRGTEAFF | TGTGCCAGCAGCTTGGACAGGGGCACTGAAGCTTTCTTT
- | TRBJ2-7 | TRBD2 | TRBV4-2 | CASSQDRGGQQYF | TGTGCCAGCAGCCAAGATCGGGGGGGTCAGCAGTACTTC
- | TRBJ1-5 | TRBD1 | TRBV6-1 | CASSETDRGYNQPQHF | TGTGCCAGCAGTGAGACTGACAGGGGGTACAATCAGCCCCAGCATTTT